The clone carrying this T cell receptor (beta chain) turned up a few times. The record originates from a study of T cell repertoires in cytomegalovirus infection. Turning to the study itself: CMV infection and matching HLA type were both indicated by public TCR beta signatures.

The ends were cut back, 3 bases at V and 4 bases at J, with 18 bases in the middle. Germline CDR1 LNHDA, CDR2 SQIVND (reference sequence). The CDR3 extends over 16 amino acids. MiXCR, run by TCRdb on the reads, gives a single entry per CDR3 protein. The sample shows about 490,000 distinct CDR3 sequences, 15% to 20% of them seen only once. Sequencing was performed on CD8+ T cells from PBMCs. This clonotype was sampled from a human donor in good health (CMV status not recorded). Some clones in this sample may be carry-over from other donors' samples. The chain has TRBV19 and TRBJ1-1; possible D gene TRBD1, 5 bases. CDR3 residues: CASSIAVGRLATEAFF. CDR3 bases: TGTGCCAGTAGTATCGCCGTGGGACGGTTGGCCACTGAAGCTTTCTTT. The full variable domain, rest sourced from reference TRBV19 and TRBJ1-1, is DGGITQSPKYLFRKEGQNVTLSCEQNLNHDAMYWYRQDPGQGLRLIYYSQIVNDFQKGDIAEGYSVSREKKESFPLTVTSAQKNPTAFYLCASSIAVGRLATEAFFGQGTRLTVV.